This TCR beta chain stems from a study of shared clonotypes between healthy human individuals. The study, taken as a whole, reports: The study generally estimated greater richness for naive than memory subsets.

A remark on this clone: Its antigen remains unknown.

Each of the donors was a healthy adult who was HIV-negative and had not had a recent acute infection or vaccination. V was clipped by 5 bases and J by 3 bases, with 8 bases between them. The germline CDR1 and CDR2 sequences are SGHTA and FQGTGA. This CDR3 spans 13 amino acids. Sequencing was performed with immunoSEQ multiplex PCR; in TCRdb, only in-frame clones are kept and a portion is missing. The repertoire consists of roughly 2.4 million clones, with 95% occurring once and the leading ten covering roughly 0.13%. Material: naive CD4+ T cells sorted from blood. Stated subset: CD45RA+ positively selected. The clonotype comes from a man aged 18 to 30 in good health. This sequence joins TRBV7-3 and TRBJ2-1; no clear D. The CDR3 region is CASSRTDYNEQFF. The CDR3 coding sequence is TGTGCCAGCAGCCGGACGGACTACAATGAGCAGTTCTTC.